This T cell receptor beta chain was sequenced for a study of cytomegalovirus exposure and HLA in healthy donors. Study-level background: Earlier work reported roughly 120 million unique TCR beta sequences from 170 million or so T cells.

J lost 7 bases, V lost 0 bases, and 8 bases had no gene match. This CDR3 spans 15 amino acids. In germline, CDR1 is MNHEY, CDR2 SMNVEV (reference sequence). Study-wide findings and caveats: It has been reported that TCR beta sequences accurately predicted the HLA-A and HLA-B alleles of most subjects. Through in vitro validation, three CMV-associated chains were shown to be specific for CMV antigens.

This clone was recorded a few times. Its antigen is still unknown. 13 Jbeta primers and 60 Vbeta primers were used for the PCR. Profiling relied on immunoSEQ multiplex PCR, and the TCRdb table lists in-frame clones only, not all of them. Found here are 130,000 or so clones, approximately 82% of them singletons; the top ten hold 2.5% to 3%. The clonotype was recovered from a woman aged 18-30 years in good health and CMV-seropositive. Input material: PBMCs. The chain employs TRBV27 and TRBJ2-7; 8 nucleotides agree with TRBD2. DNA of the CDR3: TGTGCCAGCAGTTTATCCGGGGGGGTTATTTTGGAGCAGTACTTC. This codes for CASSLSGGVILEQYF.